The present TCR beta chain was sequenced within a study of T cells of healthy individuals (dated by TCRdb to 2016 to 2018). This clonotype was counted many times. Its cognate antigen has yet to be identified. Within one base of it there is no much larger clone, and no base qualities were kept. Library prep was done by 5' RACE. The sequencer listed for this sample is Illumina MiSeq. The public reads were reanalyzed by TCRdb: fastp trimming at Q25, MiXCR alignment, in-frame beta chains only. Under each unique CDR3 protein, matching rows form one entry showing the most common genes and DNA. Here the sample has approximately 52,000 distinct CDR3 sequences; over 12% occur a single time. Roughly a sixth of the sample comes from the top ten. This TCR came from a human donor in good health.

The nucleotide sequence is given as TGTGCCAGCAGCCCGCTTGGGACAGCGGAAAAACTGTTTTTT. This gives the protein CASSPLGTAEKLFF. The chain couples TRBV7-2 to TRBJ1-4, and 7 junctional nucleotides match TRBD1. Clipping removes 5 bases from V and 8 bases from J, with 8 as the unmatched junction base count. Measured from the cysteine to the phenylalanine, the CDR3 is 14 residues long. Solely the CDR3 DNA is kept, with 42 bases framed from the first base. In the germline V gene, CDR1 corresponds to SGHTA and CDR2 to FQGNSA. The full variable domain, with segments outside the CDR3 supplied by the reference TRBV7-2 and TRBJ1-4 proteins, appears as GAGVSQSPSNKVTEKGKDVELRCDPISGHTALYWYRQSLGQGLEFLIYFQGNSAPDKSGLPSDRFSAERTGGSVSTLTIQRTQQEDSAVYLCASSPLGTAEKLFFGSGTQLSVL.